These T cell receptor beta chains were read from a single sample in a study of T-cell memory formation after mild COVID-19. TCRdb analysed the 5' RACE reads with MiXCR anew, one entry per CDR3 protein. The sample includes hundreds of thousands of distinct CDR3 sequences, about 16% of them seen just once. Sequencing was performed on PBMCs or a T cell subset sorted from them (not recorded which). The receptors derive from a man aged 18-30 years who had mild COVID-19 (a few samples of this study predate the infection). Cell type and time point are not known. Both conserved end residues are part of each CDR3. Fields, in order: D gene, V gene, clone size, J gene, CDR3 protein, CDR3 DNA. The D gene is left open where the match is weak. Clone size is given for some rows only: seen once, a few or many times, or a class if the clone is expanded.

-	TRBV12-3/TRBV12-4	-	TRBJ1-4	CASSLGMGEKLFF	TGTGCCAGCAGTCTAGGCATGGGGGAAAAACTGTTTTTT
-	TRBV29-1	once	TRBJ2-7	CSVDSSEVSEQYF	TGCAGCGTTGACTCGTCAGAAGTTAGCGAGCAGTACTTC
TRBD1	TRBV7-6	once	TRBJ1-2	CASSSPGQGKDGYTF	TGTGCCAGCAGCTCGCCGGGACAGGGGAAAGATGGCTACACCTTC
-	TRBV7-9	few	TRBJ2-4	CASSKGAGQNIQYF	TGTGCCAGCAGCAAAGGGGCGGGCCAAAACATTCAGTACTTC
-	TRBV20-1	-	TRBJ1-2	CSARGNRVGAYGYTF	TGCAGTGCTAGAGGGAACAGGGTTGGTGCCTATGGCTACACCTTC
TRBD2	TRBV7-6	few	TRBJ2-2	CASSLDAGGPNTGELFF	TGTGCCAGCAGCTTAGATGCGGGGGGCCCGAACACCGGGGAGCTGTTTTTT
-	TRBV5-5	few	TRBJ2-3	CASTRQPGRTDTQYF	TGTGCCAGCACCCGGCAGCCCGGCAGGACAGATACGCAGTATTTT
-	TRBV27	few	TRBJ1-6	CASSPGSGLSNSPLHF	TGTGCCAGCAGTCCTGGGAGTGGTTTGAGTAATTCACCCCTCCACTTT
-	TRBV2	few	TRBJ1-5	CASSVGQGSDQPQHF	TGTGCCAGCAGTGTGGGGCAGGGGAGCGATCAGCCCCAGCATTTT
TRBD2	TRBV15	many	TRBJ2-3	CATSRMIAGPTDTQYF	TGTGCCACCAGCAGGATGATAGCGGGGCCAACAGATACGCAGTATTTT
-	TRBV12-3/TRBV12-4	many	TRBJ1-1	CASSLADTEAFF	TGTGCCAGCAGTTTAGCGGACACTGAAGCTTTCTTT
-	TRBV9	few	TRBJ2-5	CASSVGVGGETQYF	TGTGCCAGCAGCGTAGGGGTAGGGGGAGAGACCCAGTACTTC
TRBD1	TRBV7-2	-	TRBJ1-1	CASSRKRAGGTEAFF	TGTGCCAGCAGCAGAAAACGGGCAGGGGGCACTGAAGCTTTCTTT
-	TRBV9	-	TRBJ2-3	CASSVRDSPRGTDTQYF	TGTGCCAGCAGCGTCCGGGACTCCCCGAGGGGCACAGATACGCAGTATTTT
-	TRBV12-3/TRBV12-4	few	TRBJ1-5	CASSLGFFGQPQHF	TGTGCCAGCAGTTTGGGTTTTTTCGGTCAGCCCCAGCATTTT
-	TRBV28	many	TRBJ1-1	CASKGRANTEAFF	TGTGCCAGCAAAGGCAGGGCGAACACTGAAGCTTTCTTT
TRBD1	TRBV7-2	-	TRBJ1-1	CASSFQGVGTEAFF	TGTGCCAGCAGCTTCCAGGGGGTCGGCACTGAAGCTTTCTTT
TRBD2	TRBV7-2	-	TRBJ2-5	CASSLDTGGQTQYF	TGTGCCAGCAGCTTAGATACGGGGGGGCAGACCCAGTACTTC
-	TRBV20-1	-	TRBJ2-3	CSATRRQAGTDTQYF	TGCAGTGCTACCAGACGACAGGCGGGCACAGATACGCAGTATTTT
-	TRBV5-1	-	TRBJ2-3	CASSSGRGTDTQYF	TGTGCCAGCAGTTCGGGACGGGGCACAGATACGCAGTATTTT
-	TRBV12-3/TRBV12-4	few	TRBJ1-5	CASRIGTGNQPQHF	TGTGCCAGCAGGATAGGGACCGGCAATCAGCCCCAGCATTTT
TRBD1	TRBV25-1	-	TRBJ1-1	CASSDFPGQGASNTEAFF	TGTGCCAGCAGTGATTTTCCGGGACAGGGGGCGTCGAACACTGAAGCTTTCTTT
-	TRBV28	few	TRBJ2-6	CASVSNLVSGANVLTF	TGTGCCAGCGTATCCAACCTGGTGTCCGGGGCCAACGTCCTGACTTTC
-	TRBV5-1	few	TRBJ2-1	CASSLSGQPNNEQFF	TGCGCCAGCAGCTTGTCGGGACAACCCAACAATGAGCAGTTCTTC
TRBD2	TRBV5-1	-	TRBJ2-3	CASSLDRTSITDTQYF	TGCGCCAGCAGCTTGGATAGGACTAGCATCACAGATACGCAGTATTTT
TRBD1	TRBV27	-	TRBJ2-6	CASSQWGTADSGANVLTF	TGTGCCAGCAGTCAGTGGGGGACAGCCGATTCTGGGGCCAACGTCCTGACTTTC
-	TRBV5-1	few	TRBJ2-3	CASSTPGAYTDTQYF	TGCGCCAGCAGCACCCCAGGAGCCTACACAGATACGCAGTATTTT
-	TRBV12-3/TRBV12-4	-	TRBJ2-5	CASSFFDSQETQYF	TGTGCCAGCAGTTTTTTCGACAGCCAAGAGACCCAGTACTTC
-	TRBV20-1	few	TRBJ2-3	CSVGRSTDTQYF	TGCAGTGTCGGACGGAGCACAGATACGCAGTATTTT
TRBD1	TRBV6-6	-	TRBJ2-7	CASGRDSAYEQYF	TGTGCCAGCGGCCGGGACAGTGCCTACGAGCAGTACTTC
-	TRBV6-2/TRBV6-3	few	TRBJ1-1	CASSPQAGAITNRKEAFF	TGTGCCAGCAGCCCTCAAGCGGGGGCCATCACTAACCGAAAAGAAGCTTTCTTT
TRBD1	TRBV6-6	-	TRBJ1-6	CASQPDRRNSPLHF	TGTGCCAGCCAACCGGACAGGAGAAATTCACCCCTCCACTTT
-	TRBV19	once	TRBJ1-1	CASSMRFSEAFF	TGTGCCAGTAGTATGAGGTTTTCTGAAGCTTTCTTT
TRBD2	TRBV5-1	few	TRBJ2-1	CASSMANSGSYNEQFF	TGCGCCAGCAGCATGGCGAATAGCGGGTCCTACAATGAGCAGTTCTTC
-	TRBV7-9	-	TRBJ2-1	CASSSSGSRQFF	TGTGCCAGCAGCTCGTCCGGCAGTAGGCAGTTCTTC
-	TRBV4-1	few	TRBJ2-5	CASSHPGQEETQYF	TGCGCCAGCAGCCACCCGGGACAAGAGGAGACCCAGTACTTC
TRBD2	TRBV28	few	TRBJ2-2	CAIGGLAGLNTGELFF	TGTGCCATCGGAGGACTAGCGGGGCTTAACACCGGGGAGCTGTTTTTT
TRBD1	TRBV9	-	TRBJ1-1	CASSARDRDTEAFF	TGTGCCAGCAGCGCCCGGGACAGGGACACTGAAGCTTTCTTT
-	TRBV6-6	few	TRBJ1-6	CASSHSYNSPLHF	TGTGCCAGCAGCCACTCCTATAATTCACCCCTCCACTTT
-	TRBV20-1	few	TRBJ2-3	CSARDRRRATDTQYF	TGCAGTGCTAGAGATCGGCGCCGGGCCACAGATACGCAGTATTTT
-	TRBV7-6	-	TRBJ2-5	CASSLAESGQYF	TGTGCCAGCAGCTTAGCGGAGAGTGGGCAGTACTTC
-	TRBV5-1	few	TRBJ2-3	CASSLAGARSPRTDTQYF	TGCGCCAGCAGCTTGGCGGGGGCTCGAAGTCCCCGCACAGATACGCAGTATTTT
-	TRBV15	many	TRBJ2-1	CATSRDRYEQFF	TGTGCCACCAGCAGAGATCGGTATGAGCAGTTCTTC
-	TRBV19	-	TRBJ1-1	CASSSQGGLNTEAFF	TGTGCCAGTAGTTCTCAGGGAGGCCTGAACACTGAAGCTTTCTTT
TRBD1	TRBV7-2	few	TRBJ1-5	CASSIGGAGQPQHF	TGTGCCAGCAGCATAGGGGGCGCCGGCCAGCCCCAGCATTTT
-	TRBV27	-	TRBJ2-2	CASSFSYRDAAGSGELFF	TGTGCCAGCAGTTTCTCCTATCGGGACGCAGCGGGTTCCGGGGAGCTGTTTTTT
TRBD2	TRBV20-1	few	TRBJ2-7	CSAQPSGLATYEQYF	TGCAGTGCCCAGCCTAGCGGACTAGCAACCTACGAGCAGTACTTC
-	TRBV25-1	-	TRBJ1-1	CATRAGQGDTEAFF	TGTGCCACCAGGGCGGGGCAGGGTGACACTGAAGCTTTCTTT
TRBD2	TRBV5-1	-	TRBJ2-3	CASTGTSLSTDTQYF	TGCGCCAGCACCGGGACTAGCCTTAGCACAGATACGCAGTATTTT
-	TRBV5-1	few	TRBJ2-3	CASSLPITDTQYF	TGCGCCAGCAGCTTGCCCATCACAGATACGCAGTATTTT
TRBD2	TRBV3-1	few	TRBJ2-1	CASSLGGARYNEQFF	TGTGCCAGCAGCCTCGGGGGGGCCCGCTACAATGAGCAGTTCTTC
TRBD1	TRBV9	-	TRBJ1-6	CASSPRTGYNSPLHF	TGTGCCAGCAGCCCCCGGACAGGCTATAATTCACCCCTCCACTTT